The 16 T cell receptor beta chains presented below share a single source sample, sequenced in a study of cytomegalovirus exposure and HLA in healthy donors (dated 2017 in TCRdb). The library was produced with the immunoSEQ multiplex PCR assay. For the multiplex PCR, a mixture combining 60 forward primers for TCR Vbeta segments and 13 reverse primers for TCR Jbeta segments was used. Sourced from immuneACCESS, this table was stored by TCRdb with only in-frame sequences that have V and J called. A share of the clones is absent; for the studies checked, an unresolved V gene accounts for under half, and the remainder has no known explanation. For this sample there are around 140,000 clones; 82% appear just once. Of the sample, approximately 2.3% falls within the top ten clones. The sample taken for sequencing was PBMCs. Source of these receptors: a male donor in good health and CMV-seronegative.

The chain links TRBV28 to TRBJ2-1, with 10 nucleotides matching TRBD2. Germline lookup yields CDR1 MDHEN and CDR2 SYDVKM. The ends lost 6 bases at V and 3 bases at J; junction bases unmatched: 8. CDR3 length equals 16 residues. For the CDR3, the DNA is TGTGCCAGCAGGGGAAGTGGGACTAGCGACTACAATGAGCAGTTCTTC. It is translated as CASRGSGTSDYNEQFF.

Here the CDR3 DNA reads TGTGCCAGCAGTGAACTAGCGGGAGGGGGGGATTACAAAAACATTCAGTACTTC. As protein: CASSELAGGGDYKNIQYF. The chain combines TRBV6-1 with TRBJ2-4; 12 nucleotides align to TRBD2. This CDR3 contains 18 residues. Germline V CDR1 and CDR2: MNHNS, SASEGT. V lost 2 bases and J lost 3; bases outside the gene matches: 8.

CDR3 nucleotide sequence: TGTGCCGGTAGCTACGGGACTAGCGGGTTCAATGAGCAGTTCTTC. Amino acids: CAGSYGTSGFNEQFF. The chain employs TRBV7-9 and TRBJ2-1; the match to TRBD2 covers 12 bases. This CDR3 spans 15 amino acids. Germline V gene lookup returns CDR1 SEHNR and CDR2 FQNEAQ (reference sequence). The J segment lost 6 bases and the V segment lost 11 bases, leaving 11 bases of the junction unmatched.

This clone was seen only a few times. CDR3 in amino acids: CATVGGTGANYGYTF. The CDR3 coding sequence is TGTGCCACTGTAGGTGGGACAGGTGCAAACTATGGCTACACCTTC. V and J are TRBV10-3 and TRBJ1-2; 8 bases fit TRBD1. In germline, CDR1 is ENHRY, CDR2 SYGVKD. The CDR3 is 15 amino acids. The junction had 12 bases not matched to a gene; V was cut back by 10 bases and J by 2 bases.

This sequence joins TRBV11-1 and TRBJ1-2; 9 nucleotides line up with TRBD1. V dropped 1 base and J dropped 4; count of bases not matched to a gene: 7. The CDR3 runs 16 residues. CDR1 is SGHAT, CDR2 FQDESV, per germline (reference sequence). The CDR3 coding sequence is TGTGCCAGCAGCTTAGGATGGACAGGGGACCCCTATGGCTACACCTTC. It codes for CASSLGWTGDPYGYTF.

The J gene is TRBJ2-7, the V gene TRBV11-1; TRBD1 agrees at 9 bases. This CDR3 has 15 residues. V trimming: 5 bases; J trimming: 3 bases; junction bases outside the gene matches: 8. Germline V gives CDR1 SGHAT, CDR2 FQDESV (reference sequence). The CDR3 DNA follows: TGTGCCAGCAGCATTGGCCGGGACAGGGTCTACGAGCAGTACTTC. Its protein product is CASSIGRDRVYEQYF.

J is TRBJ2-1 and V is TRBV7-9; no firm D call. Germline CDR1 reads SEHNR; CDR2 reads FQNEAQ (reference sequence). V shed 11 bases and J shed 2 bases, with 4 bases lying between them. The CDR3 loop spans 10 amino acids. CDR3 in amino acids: CAGAYNEQFF. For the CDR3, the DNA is TGTGCCGGAGCCTACAATGAGCAGTTCTTC.

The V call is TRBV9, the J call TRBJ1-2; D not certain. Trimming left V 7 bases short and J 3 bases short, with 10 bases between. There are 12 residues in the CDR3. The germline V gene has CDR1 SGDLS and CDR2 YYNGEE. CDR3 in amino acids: CASLGSYYGYTF. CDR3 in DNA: TGTGCCAGCCTGGGCAGCTACTATGGCTACACCTTC.

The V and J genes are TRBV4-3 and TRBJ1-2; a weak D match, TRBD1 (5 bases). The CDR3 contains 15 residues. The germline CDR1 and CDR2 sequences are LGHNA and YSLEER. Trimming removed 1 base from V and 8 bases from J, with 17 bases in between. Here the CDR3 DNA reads TGCGCCAGCAGCCAAGTAGCAGGGCCTCCTGAGGGCTACACCTTC. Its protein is CASSQVAGPPEGYTF.

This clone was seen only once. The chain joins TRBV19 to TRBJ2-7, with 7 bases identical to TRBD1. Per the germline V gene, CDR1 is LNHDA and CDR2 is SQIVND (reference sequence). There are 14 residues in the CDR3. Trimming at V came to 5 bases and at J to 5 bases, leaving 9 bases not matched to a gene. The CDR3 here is CASSSYPGTDEQYF. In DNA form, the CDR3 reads TGTGCCAGTAGTTCATACCCCGGGACAGACGAGCAGTACTTC.

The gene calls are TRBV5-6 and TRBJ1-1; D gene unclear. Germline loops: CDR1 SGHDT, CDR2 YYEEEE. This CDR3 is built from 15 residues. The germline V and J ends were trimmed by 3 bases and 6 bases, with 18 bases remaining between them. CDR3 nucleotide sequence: TGTGCCAGCAGCTGGACCCCCTTAAGCGGCGCTGAAGCTTTCTTT. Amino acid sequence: CASSWTPLSGAEAFF.

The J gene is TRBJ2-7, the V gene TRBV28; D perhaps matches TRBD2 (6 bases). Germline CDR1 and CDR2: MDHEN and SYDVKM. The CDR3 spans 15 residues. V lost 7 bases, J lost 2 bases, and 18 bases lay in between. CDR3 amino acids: CASTPAGTDTYEQYF. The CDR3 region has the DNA TGTGCCAGCACCCCTGCGGGGACGGATACCTACGAGCAGTACTTC.

CDR3 in amino acids: CASSRGPGVPNNEQFF. The CDR3 region has the DNA TGTGCCAGCAGCAGGGGCCCAGGGGTCCCTAACAATGAGCAGTTCTTC. The genes are TRBV27 and TRBJ2-1, with a weak D call TRBD1 (6 bases). The CDR3 runs to 16 residues. V lost 6 bases and J lost 5, with 20 bases in between. Germline V gene lookup returns CDR1 MNHEY and CDR2 SMNVEV (reference sequence).

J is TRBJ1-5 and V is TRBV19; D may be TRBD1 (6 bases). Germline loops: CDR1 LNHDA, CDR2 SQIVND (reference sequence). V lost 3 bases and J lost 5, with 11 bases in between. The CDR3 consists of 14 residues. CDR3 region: CASSMVGGDQPQHF. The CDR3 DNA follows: TGTGCCAGTAGTATGGTAGGGGGTGATCAGCCCCAGCATTTT.

CDR3 residues: CATSTIAPETQYF. The CDR3 DNA reads TGTGCCACCAGCACTATAGCCCCAGAGACCCAGTACTTC. The V call is TRBV15, the J call TRBJ2-5; D unresolved. Trimming removed 4 bases at V and 4 bases at J, with 10 bases between. This CDR3 has 13 amino acids. The V gene's germline CDR1 is LNHNV and CDR2 YYDKDF (reference sequence). Supplemented by reference TRBV15 and TRBJ2-5, the full variable domain reads DAMVIQNPRYQVTQFGKPVTLSCSQTLNHNVMYWYQQKSSQAPKLLFHYYDKDFNNEADTPDNFQSRRPNTSFCFLDIRSPGLGDTAMYLCATSTIAPETQYFGPGTRLLVL.

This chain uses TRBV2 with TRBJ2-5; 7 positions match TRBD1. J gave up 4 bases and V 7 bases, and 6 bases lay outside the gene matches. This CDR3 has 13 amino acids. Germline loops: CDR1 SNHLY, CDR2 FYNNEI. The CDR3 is CASTRGHRETQYF. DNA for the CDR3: TGTGCCAGCACGAGGGGGCATCGAGAGACCCAGTACTTC.